A selection of T cell receptor beta chains follows, all from one sample in a study of blood T cell repertoires in COVID-19. The repertoire was sequenced with immunoSEQ multiplex PCR; TCRdb's copy has only in-frame clones and lacks some. Found here are some 150,000 clones, roughly 80% of them singletons; the top ten hold about 4.2%. The material sequenced was peripheral blood. Receptor source: a woman at least 80 years old with acute or convalescent COVID-19. Each CDR3 is given with its conserved first and last residue. A D gene is named only where the DNA matches it firmly.

D gene	V gene	J gene	CDR3 protein
TRBD1	TRBV11-2	TRBJ2-5	CASSLQGARETQYF
NA	TRBV6-6	TRBJ1-2	CASSLVGDYGYTF
TRBD2	TRBV6-4	TRBJ2-7	CASIAQNSTGTSKIHEQYF
NA	TRBV7-8	TRBJ1-6	CASSSTGIGSPLHF
TRBD2	TRBV10-1	TRBJ2-7	CASSETRASGRRSYEQYF
NA	TRBV3-1/TRBV3-2	TRBJ2-7	CASSQDRSGRWSSYEQYF
NA	TRBV3-1/TRBV3-2	TRBJ1-1	CASSQTGNTEAFF
NA	TRBV28	TRBJ1-1	CASSSNYRANTEAFF
NA	TRBV6-6	TRBJ1-6	CASTGNNSPLHF
NA	TRBV27	TRBJ2-1	CASSHTNRAYNEQFF
TRBD1	TRBV10-3	TRBJ2-7	CAISVKGQGYEQYF
NA	TRBV28	TRBJ1-5	CASRRGDSKYQPQHF
NA	TRBV5-1	TRBJ1-4	CASKKTGGHATNEKLFF
TRBD1	TRBV30	TRBJ1-4	CAWRDTGGNEKLFF
NA	TRBV30	TRBJ2-3	CAWSTGDTQYF
NA	TRBV28	TRBJ2-7	CASGGLAGTHYEQYF